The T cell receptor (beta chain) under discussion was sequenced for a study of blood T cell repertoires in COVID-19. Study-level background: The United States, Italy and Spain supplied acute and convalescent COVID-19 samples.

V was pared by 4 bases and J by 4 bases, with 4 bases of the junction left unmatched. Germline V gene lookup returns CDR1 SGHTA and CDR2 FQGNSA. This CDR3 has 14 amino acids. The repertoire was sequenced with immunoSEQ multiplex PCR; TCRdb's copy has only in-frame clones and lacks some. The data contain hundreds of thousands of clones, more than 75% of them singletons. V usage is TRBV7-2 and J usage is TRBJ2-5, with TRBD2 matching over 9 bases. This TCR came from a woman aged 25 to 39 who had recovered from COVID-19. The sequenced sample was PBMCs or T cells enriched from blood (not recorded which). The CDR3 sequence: CASSSGLAPETQYF. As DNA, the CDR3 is TGTGCCAGCAGCTCGGGACTAGCCCCAGAGACCCAGTACTTC.